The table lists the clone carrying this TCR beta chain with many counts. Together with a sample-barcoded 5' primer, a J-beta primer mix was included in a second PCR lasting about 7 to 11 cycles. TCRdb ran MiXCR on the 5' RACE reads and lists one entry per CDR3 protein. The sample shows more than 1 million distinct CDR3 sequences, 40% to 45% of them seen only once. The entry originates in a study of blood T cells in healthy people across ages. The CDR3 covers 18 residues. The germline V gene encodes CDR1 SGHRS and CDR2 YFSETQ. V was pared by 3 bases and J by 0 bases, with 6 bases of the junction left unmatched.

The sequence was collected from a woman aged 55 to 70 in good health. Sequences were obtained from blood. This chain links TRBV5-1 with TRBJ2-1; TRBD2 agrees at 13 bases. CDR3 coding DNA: TGCGCCAGCAGCTCCGGACTAGCGGGAGTGAGCTCCTACAATGAGCAGTTCTTC. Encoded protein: CASSSGLAGVSSYNEQFF.